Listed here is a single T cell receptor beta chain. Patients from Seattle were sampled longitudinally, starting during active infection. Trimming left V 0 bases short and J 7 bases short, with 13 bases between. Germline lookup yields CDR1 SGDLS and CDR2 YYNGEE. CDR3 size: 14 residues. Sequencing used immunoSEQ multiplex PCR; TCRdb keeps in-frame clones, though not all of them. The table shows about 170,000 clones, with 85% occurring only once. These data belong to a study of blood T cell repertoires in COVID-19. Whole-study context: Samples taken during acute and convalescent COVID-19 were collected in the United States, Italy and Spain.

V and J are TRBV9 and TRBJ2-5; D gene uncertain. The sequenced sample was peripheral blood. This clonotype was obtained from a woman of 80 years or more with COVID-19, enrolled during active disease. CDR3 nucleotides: TGTGCCAGCAGCGTAGCCCCCGAGACGGGGACCCAGTACTTC. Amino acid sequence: CASSVAPETGTQYF. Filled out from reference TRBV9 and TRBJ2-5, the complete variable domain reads DSGVTQTPKHLITATGQRVTLRCSPRSGDLSVYWYQQSLDQGLQFLIQYYNGEERAKGNILERFSAQQFPDLHSELNLSSLELGDSALYFCASSVAPETGTQYFGPGTRLLVL.